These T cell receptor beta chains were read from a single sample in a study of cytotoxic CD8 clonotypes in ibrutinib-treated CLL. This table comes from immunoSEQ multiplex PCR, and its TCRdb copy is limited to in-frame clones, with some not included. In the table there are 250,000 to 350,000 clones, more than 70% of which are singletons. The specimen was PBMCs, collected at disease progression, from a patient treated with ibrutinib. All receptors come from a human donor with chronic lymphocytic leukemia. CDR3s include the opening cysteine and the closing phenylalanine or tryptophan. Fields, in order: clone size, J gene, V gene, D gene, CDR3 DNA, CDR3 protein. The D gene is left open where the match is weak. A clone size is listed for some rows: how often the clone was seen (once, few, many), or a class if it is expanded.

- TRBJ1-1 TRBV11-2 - TGTGCCAGCAGCTTTTCGGTATTCGGGAACACTGAAGCTTTCTTT CASSFSVFGNTEAFF
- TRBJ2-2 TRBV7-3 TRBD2 TGTGCCAGCAGCCCCAGGACTAGCGGAGCAAACACCGGGGAGCTGTTTTTT CASSPRTSGANTGELFF
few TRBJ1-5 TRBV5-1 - TGCGCCAGCAGCGGTTTTGCGGGTCAGCCCCAGCATTTT CASSGFAGQPQHF
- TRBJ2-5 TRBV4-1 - TGCGCCAGCAGCCAAGATCGAGTTGAAGAGACCCAGTACTTC CASSQDRVEETQYF
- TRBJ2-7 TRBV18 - TGTGCCAGCTCCGAGGAGGGGTTCTACGAGCAGTACTTC CASSEEGFYEQYF
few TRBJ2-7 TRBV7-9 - TGTGCCAGCAGCACCGGGATATTATACGAGCAGTACTTC CASSTGILYEQYF
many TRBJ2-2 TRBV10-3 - TGTGCCACAAGGACAGCTAACACCGGGGAGCTGTTTTTT CATRTANTGELFF
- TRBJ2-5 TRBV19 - TGTGCCAGTAGTATAGATACCTTGCGCGGGGGCGGTGGGGTCCAAGTGGCCCAGTACTTC CASSIDTLRGGGGVQVAQYF
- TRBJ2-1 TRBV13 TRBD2 TGTGCCAGCAGCTTGCGGGGGACTAGACTTTCGGTCTTC CASSLRGTRLSVF
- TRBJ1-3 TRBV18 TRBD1 TGTGCCAGCTCACCTCGGGACAGGGCCAACACCATATATTTT CASSPRDRANTIYF
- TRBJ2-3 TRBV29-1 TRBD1 TGCAGCGTTGAATCGGGACAGCGAAACACAGATACGCAGTATTTT CSVESGQRNTDTQYF
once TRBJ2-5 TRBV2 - TGTGCCAGCAGAGCCCGGGACCAAGGCTGGGGGGAGACCCAGTACTTC CASRARDQGWGETQYF
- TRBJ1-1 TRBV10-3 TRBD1 TGTGCCATCTGGACAGGGTGGGGTGGCACTGAAGCTTTCTTT CAIWTGWGGTEAFF
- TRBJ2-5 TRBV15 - TGTGCCACCAGCAGAGCGGCAGAACAAGAGACCCAGTACTTC CATSRAAEQETQYF
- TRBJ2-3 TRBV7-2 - TGTGCCAGCAGCCGTCATTATAATACGGGCGATTCGCAGTATTTT CASSRHYNTGDSQYF
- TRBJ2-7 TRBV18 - TGTGCCAGCTCACCCGACACCTCCTACGAGCAGTACTTC CASSPDTSYEQYF
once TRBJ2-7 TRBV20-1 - TGCAGTGCCTGGAGGTACGAGCAGTACTTC CSAWRYEQYF
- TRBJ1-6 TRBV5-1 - TGCGCCAGCAGCTTGGAAACAGTAAATTCACCCCTCCACTTT CASSLETVNSPLHF
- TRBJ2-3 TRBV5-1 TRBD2 TGCGCCAGCACCCGTGAGCGGGGAGGCACAGATACGCAGTATTTT CASTRERGGTDTQYF
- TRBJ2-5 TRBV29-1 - TGCAGCGCGTGGACAGTCCAAGAGACCCAGTACTTC CSAWTVQETQYF
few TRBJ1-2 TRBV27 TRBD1 TGTGCCAGCAGGACAGGGTCTAACTATGGCTACACCTTC CASRTGSNYGYTF
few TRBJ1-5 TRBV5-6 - TGTGCCAGCAGCGCCCAAACAGGGAAAACAAGCAATCAGCCCCAGCATTTT CASSAQTGKTSNQPQHF
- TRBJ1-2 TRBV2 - TGTGCCAGCAGGGATGACAGGAACTATGGCTACACCTTC CASRDDRNYGYTF
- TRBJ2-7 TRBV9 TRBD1 TGTGCCAGCAGCAATCACAGGGGTCGGTCTGACGAGCAGTACTTC CASSNHRGRSDEQYF
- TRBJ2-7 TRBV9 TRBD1 TGTGCCAGCAGTGGACAGGGGGTGTACGAGCAGTACTTC CASSGQGVYEQYF
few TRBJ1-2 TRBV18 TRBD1 TGTGCCAGCTCACCAATGACAGGGAATACTAACTATGGCTACACCTTC CASSPMTGNTNYGYTF
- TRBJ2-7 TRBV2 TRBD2 TGTGCCAGCAAAGGTTGGACGGCGTGGGGACTAGCGGGAGGATACGAGCAGTACTTC CASKGWTAWGLAGGYEQYF
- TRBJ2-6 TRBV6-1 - TGTGCCAGCAGATACCGGGACTCTGGGGCCAACGTCCTGACTTTC CASRYRDSGANVLTF
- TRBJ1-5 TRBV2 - TGTGCCAGCAGCGCCACAGGGATGAGCAATCAGCCCCAGCATTTT CASSATGMSNQPQHF
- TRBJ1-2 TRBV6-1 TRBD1 TGTGCCAGCAGTGATCCGAACCTCGGTGGCGTGGACAGGCAGGACTATGGCTACACCTTC CASSDPNLGGVDRQDYGYTF